This T cell receptor (beta chain) was documented in a study of CD8+ T cells in alopecia areata (dated by TCRdb to 2016 to 2018). Concerning the study at large: Treated patients were enrolled in an open-label pilot trial of oral tofacitinib at 5 to 10 mg twice daily for moderate-to-severe alopecia areata. Patients received tofacitinib for 6 to 18 months and were then followed off drug for 6 months to check for delayed response and recurrence. In treated patients, disease severity was measured using the SALT score, which gives the percentage of scalp surface area affected. High-throughput TCRbeta sequencing was used to examine T cell clonal expansion in alopecia areata in both the C3H/HeJ mouse model and human patients. Human TCRbeta sequencing covered scalp tissue and sorted CD4+ and CD8+ peripheral blood T cells from patchy and totalis/universalis alopecia areata patients and healthy controls. Biopsies were taken from tofacitinib-treated patients at baseline and at 4 and 24 weeks of treatment, and a later scalp biopsy was taken in several of the tofacitinib-treated patients. Scalp clonality was compared across normal scalp (n=4), patchy alopecia areata scalp (n=8), and alopecia totalis/universalis scalp (n=8). RNA was extracted with the PAXgene miRNA kit for fixed scalp, the miRNeasy kit for PBMCs, and the RNeasy kit for mouse skin. TCRbeta CDR3 regions were amplified by immunoSEQ multiplex PCR using 35 Vbeta forward and 13 Jbeta reverse primers. Results and caveats for the whole study, not just this receptor: Compared with mice, TCR sequences shared between patients were less clear, possibly partly because of HLA diversity across the patient population. The treated cohort was small, with a single nonresponder, so links between baseline CD8+ expansion and response need larger studies. During tofacitinib treatment, many expanded lesional clones remained in scalp and blood, and this persistence may partly explain relapse after treatment is stopped. Tofacitinib significantly lowered scalp clonality and the number of expanded CD8+ clones among the top 100 scalp clones. Scalp TCR repertoire analysis is complicated because resident alphabeta T cells in normal human skin are also sequenced, whereas mouse skin is dominated by gammadelta T cells. Higher clonality and more expanded CD8+ clones were observed in lesional scalp than in normal scalp, particularly in alopecia totalis/universalis, a finding suggestive of antigenic drive.

To note about this clone: The antigen it recognizes is unknown. The sample holds no much larger clone one base away, and base qualities are not on file.

Reading the germline V gene gives CDR1 SQVTM and CDR2 ANQGSEA. Trimmed from V: 3 bases; trimmed from J: 5 bases; junction bases lacking a gene match: 2. The CDR3 measures 12 amino acids from cysteine to phenylalanine. Here the CDR3 DNA is all that survives: 36 bases in frame from base 1. To prepare the library, the immunoSEQ multiplex PCR assay was applied. To provide template for TCR sequencing, every sample had RNA extracted and reverse transcribed into cDNA. SuperScript III was used to make first-strand cDNA, primed with a 2:1 mix of oligo-dT and random hexamers. A synthetic immune receptor repertoire was used to assess amplification bias, and residual bias was removed computationally. In the source study's methods: After raw reads were preprocessed to remove errors, the CDR3 was defined following IMGT conventions as running from the conserved cysteine to phenylalanine. Clonality was computed as 1 minus the Shannon entropy, with the entropy normalized by log2 of the number of productive unique TCRs. Whether each scalp clone was CD4 or CD8 was inferred by checking scalp TCRbeta sequences against the CD4 and CD8 repertoires from sorted blood. The table comes from immuneACCESS by way of TCRdb, which keeps in-frame sequences with V and J called. Part of the clones is missing from these tables; in studies checked, under half for an unresolved V gene and the rest for unknown reasons. Clone size and V and J calls were adopted from that table, with D and trimming inferred from the DNA. The sample table shows around 300,000 clones, and 60% are seen once. The top ten clones comprise about 0.88% of the sample.

This specimen's treatment or condition label, per the study, means: oral pan-JAK inhibitor, 5-10 mg twice daily. Peripheral blood and lesional scalp punch biopsies were obtained from patients with alopecia areata. PBMCs were separated by density centrifugation and stained for CD3, CD4 and CD8, after which CD4+ and CD8+ T cells were sorted on a FACSAria. This clonotype was obtained from a human donor with alopecia areata. This material consisted of CD4+ T cells sorted from blood, taken around week 54, from a patient treated with tofacitinib. The chain is encoded by TRBV29-1 joined to TRBJ2-5, with 8 bases in between that match TRBD1. The CDR3 amino acid sequence is: CSVEQGAETQYF. The DNA sequence is given as TGCAGCGTTGAGCAGGGGGCGGAGACCCAGTACTTC.